This section outlines one TCR beta chain sequence together with its context. V was clipped by 5 bases and J by 1 base; unmatched bases: 8. Per germline, CDR1 LNHDA and CDR2 SQIVND (reference sequence). This CDR3 is built from 16 residues. The data derive from a study of blood T cell repertoires in COVID-19. Overall study context: Acute and convalescent COVID-19 samples came from the United States, Italy and Spain. Sources were T cells, B-cell-depleted T cells, or PBMCs; the material itself was cDNA or gDNA.

Original methodology: Estimates of nucleated cell counts were drawn from the amplification of reference gene primers. Libraries were prepared by immunoSEQ multiplex PCR; TCRdb keeps only in-frame clonotypes and omits some of them. D and trimming were read from the DNA, whereas the V and J calls and clone size are those reported in that table. The sample contains about 170,000 clones, approximately 80% of which appear only once. The clonotype comes from a woman of 80 years or more with active or convalescent COVID-19. The chain links TRBV19 to TRBJ2-3, with 8 bases identical to TRBD1. The sequencing input was peripheral blood. The CDR3 coding sequence is TGTGCCAGTAGTGTACGGACAGGGCCAGGCACAGATACGCAGTATTTT. Amino acids: CASSVRTGPGTDTQYF.